The present entry profiles one T cell receptor (beta chain) with its context. Antigen unknown. This sample was taken from a study of shared clonotypes between healthy human individuals. The CDR3 loop spans 13 amino acids. Germline V gives CDR1 SGHRS, CDR2 YFSETQ. V was trimmed by 0 bases and J by 6 bases, leaving 10 bases between them. Study processing details: With immunoSEQ giving junction-only sequences and no quality scores, filtering differed. Sequencing was performed with immunoSEQ multiplex PCR; in TCRdb, only in-frame clones are kept and a portion is missing. V and J calls and clone size are as listed in that table; D and trimming were resolved from the DNA. This table has 2 million to 3 million clones, roughly 93% appearing once. Study-wide findings and caveats: What naive subsets generally showed was a larger estimated richness than memory subsets showed.

The chain is built from TRBV5-1 and TRBJ2-7; D unresolved. Specimen: naive CD4+ T cells from PBMCs. Subset meaning: CD45RA+ positively selected. The receptor was isolated from a man aged 18 to 29 in good health. Some clones in this sample may be carry-over from other donors' samples. CDR3 nucleotides: TGCGCCAGCAGCTTGGATCCTCGATCCGAGCAGTACTTC. It codes for CASSLDPRSEQYF. Looking up the rest from reference TRBV5-1 and TRBJ2-7 gives the full variable domain: KAGVTQTPRYLIKTRGQQVTLSCSPISGHRSVSWYQQTPGQGLQFLFEYFSETQRNKGNFPGRFSGRQFSNSRSEMNVSTLELGDSALYLCASSLDPRSEQYFGPGTRLTVT.